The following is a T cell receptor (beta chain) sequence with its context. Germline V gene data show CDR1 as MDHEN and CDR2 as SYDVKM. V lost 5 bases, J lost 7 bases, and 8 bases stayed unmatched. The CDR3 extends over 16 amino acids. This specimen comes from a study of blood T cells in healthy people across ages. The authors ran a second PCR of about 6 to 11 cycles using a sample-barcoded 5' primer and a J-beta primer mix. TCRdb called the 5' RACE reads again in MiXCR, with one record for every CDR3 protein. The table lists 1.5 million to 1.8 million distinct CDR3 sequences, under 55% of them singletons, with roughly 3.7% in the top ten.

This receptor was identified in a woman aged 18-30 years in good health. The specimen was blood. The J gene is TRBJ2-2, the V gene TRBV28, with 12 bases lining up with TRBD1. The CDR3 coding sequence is TGTGCCAGCAGTCCTGGGACAGGGGGCTGGAACGGGGAGCTGTTTTTT. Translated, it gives CASSPGTGGWNGELFF.